This T cell receptor (beta chain) appears in the sequencing data of a study of cytotoxic CD8 clonotypes in ibrutinib-treated CLL. Study-wide context: Among responders, some 25 were partial and 2 complete; after median approximately 6 years, roughly 14 stayed remitted and 12 progressed. Study-wide results and limits: Clonotypes that were public were uncommon, and they contracted or stayed stable on treatment. Researchers report that baseline clonality outpaced age-matched healthy donors and tracked circulating CD8+ T-cell counts. Patients with sustained remission and those progressing were sampled at differing times.

Only in-frame clones appear in the TCRdb table, and some are missing; sequencing was by immunoSEQ multiplex PCR. The table shows approximately 130,000 clones, with 80% to 85% occurring only once. V lost 4 bases, J lost 0 bases, and 19 bases lay in between. There are 18 residues in the CDR3. CDR1 and CDR2 from the germline V gene are ENHRY and SYGVKD. Regarding this clone: What it recognizes is unknown.

Source: PBMCs, taken after 24 months of ibrutinib treatment. The rearrangement uses TRBV10-3 and TRBJ2-1; D is unresolved. The receptor was isolated from a human donor with chronic lymphocytic leukemia. CDR3 region: CAISGVSVSRNSYNEQFF. The DNA of the CDR3 is TGTGCCATCAGTGGGGTATCTGTTAGCCGAAACTCCTACAATGAGCAGTTCTTC.